The present entry profiles one TCR beta chain with its context. Per germline, CDR1 MNHEY and CDR2 SVGAGI. The ends were cut back, 0 bases at V and 4 bases at J, with 9 bases in the middle. This CDR3 spans 14 amino acids. In the authors' methods: Reference gene primers were amplified, and this amplification served to estimate nucleated cell counts. Profiling relied on immunoSEQ multiplex PCR, and the TCRdb table lists in-frame clones only, not all of them. Clone size and the V and J calls come from that table; the DNA yielded D and trimming. The sample consists of approximately 190,000 clones, 84% of them appearing once. The data were taken from a study of blood T cell repertoires in COVID-19. Study-wide context: The origin of the acute and convalescent COVID-19 samples was the United States, Italy and Spain. PBMCs, B-cell-depleted T cells, or T cells provided the cDNA or gDNA that made up the material.

V gene TRBV6-5 combines with J gene TRBJ1-2; a possible D gene is TRBD1 (5 bases). The TCR was taken from a woman in her seventies with active or convalescent COVID-19. The sequencing sample was made of peripheral blood. As DNA, the CDR3 is TGTGCCAGCAGTTACTCTGCGACAGCCTATGGCTACACCTTC. Translation: CASSYSATAYGYTF.